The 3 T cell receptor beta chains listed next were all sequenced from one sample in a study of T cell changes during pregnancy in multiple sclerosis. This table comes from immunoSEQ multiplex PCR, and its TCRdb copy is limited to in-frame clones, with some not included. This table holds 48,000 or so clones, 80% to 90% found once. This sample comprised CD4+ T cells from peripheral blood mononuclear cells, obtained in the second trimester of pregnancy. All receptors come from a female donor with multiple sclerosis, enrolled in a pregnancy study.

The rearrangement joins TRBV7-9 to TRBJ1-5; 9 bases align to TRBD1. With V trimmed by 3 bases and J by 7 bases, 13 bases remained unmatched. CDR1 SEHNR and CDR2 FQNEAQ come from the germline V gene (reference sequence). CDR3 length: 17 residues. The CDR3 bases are TGTGCCAGCAGCTTCCCATTGCGACAGGGGGAGGACCAGCCCCAGCATTTT. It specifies CASSFPLRQGEDQPQHF.

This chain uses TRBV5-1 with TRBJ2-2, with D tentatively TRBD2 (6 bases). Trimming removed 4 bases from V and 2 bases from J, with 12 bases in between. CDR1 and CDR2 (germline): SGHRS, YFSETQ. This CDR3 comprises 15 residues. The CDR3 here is CASSQETRNTGELFF. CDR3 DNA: TGCGCCAGCAGCCAAGAGACTAGAAACACCGGGGAGCTGTTTTTT.

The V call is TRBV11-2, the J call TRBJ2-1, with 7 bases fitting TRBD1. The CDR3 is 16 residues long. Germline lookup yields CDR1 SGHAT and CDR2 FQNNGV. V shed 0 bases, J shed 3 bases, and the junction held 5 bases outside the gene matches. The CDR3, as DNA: TGTGCCAGCAGCTTAGATCAGGCAGGGGGCTACAATGAGCAGTTCTTC. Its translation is CASSLDQAGGYNEQFF.